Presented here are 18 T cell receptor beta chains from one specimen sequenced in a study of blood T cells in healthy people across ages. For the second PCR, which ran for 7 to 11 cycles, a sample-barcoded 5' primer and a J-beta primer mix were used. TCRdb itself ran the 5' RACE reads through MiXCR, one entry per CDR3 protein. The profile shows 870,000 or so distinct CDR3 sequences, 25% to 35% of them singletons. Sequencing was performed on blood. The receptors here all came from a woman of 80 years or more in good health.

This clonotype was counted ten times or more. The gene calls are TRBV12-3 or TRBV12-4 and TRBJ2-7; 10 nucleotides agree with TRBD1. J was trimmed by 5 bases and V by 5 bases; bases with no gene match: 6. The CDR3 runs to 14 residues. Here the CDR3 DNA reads TGTGCCAGCAGTGGGACAGGGGTTTTGAACGAGCAGTACTTC. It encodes CASSGTGVLNEQYF.

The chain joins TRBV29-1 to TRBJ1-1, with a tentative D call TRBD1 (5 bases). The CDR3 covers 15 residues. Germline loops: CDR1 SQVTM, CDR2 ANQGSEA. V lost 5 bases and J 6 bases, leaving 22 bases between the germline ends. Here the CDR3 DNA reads TGCAGCGTTCTGTCGAGGGGCCTTGGTATCTCTGAAGCTTTCTTT. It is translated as CSVLSRGLGISEAFF.

As DNA, the CDR3 is TGTGCCAGCAGTCCCGCCGACTGGGTAGCGGGGGGGCCAAAGACCCAGTACTTC. It codes for CASSPADWVAGGPKTQYF. This sequence joins TRBV12-3 or TRBV12-4 and TRBJ2-5; TRBD2 agrees at 11 bases. The junction had 17 bases not matched to a gene; V was cut back by 5 bases and J by 6 bases. The CDR3 covers 18 residues.

Written as DNA, the CDR3 is TGCAGTGCTAGAGTCGGAGTAGAAGCTTTCTTT. Protein: CSARVGVEAFF. V usage is TRBV20-1 and J usage is TRBJ1-1; D ambiguous. V gave up 1 base and J gave up 8 bases, with 8 bases separating them. CDR1 and CDR2 (germline): DFQATT, SNEGSKA (reference sequence). The CDR3 consists of 11 residues.

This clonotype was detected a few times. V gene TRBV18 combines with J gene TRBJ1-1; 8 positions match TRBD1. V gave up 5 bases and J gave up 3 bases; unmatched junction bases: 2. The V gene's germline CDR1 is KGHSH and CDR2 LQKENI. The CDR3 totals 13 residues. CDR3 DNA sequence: TGTGCCAGCTCAGAACAGGGGGACACTGAAGCTTTCTTT. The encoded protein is CASSEQGDTEAFF.

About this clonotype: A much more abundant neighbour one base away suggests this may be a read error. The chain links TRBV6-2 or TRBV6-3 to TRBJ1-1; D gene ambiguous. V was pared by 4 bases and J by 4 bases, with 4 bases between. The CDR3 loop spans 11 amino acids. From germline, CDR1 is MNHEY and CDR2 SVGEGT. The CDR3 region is CASSFITEAFF. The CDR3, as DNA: TGTGCCAGCAGTTTTATCACTGAAGCTTTCTTT.

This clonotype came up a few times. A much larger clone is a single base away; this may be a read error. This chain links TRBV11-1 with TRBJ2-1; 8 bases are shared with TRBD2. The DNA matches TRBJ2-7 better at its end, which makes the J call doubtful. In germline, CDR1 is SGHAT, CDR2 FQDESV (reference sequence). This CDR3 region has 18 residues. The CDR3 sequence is CASSPLRGVGEAYNEQYF. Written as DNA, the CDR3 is TGTGCCAGCAGCCCGTTGCGGGGGGTTGGCGAAGCCTACAATGAGCAGTACTTC.

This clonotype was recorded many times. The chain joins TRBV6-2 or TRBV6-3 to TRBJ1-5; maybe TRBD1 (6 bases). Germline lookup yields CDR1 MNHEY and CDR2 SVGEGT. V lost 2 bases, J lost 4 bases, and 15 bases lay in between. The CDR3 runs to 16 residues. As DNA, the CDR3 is TGTGCCAGCAGTTACCTCCTAGACAGGCCTAATCAGCCCCAGCATTTT. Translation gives CASSYLLDRPNQPQHF.

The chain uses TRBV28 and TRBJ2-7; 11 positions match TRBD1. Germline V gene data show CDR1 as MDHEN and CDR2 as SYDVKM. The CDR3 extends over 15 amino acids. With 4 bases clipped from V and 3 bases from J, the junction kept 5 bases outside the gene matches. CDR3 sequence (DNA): TGTGCCAGCAGTTCAGGGACAGGGGGGTTCTACGAGCAGTACTTC. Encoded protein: CASSSGTGGFYEQYF.

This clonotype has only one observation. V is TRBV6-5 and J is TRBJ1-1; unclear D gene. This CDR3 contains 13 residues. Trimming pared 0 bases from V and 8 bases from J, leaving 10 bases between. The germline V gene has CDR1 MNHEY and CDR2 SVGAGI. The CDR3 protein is CASSYSRSGEAFF. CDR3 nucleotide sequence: TGTGCCAGCAGTTACTCGAGATCCGGAGAAGCTTTCTTT.

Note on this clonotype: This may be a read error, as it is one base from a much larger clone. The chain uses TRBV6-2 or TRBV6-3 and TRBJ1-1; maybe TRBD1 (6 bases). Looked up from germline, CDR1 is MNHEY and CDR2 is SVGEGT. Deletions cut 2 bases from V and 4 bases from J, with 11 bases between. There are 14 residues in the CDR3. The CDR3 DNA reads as TGTGCCAGCAGTTACGGACAGTTGTTCACTGAAGCTTTCTTT. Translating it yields CASSYGQLFTEAFF.

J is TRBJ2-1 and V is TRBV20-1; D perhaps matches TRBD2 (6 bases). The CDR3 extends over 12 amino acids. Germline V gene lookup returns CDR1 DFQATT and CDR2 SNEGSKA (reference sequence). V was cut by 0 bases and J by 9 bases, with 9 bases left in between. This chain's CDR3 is CSAREAAGEQFF. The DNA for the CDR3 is TGCAGTGCTAGAGAGGCAGCGGGTGAGCAGTTCTTC.

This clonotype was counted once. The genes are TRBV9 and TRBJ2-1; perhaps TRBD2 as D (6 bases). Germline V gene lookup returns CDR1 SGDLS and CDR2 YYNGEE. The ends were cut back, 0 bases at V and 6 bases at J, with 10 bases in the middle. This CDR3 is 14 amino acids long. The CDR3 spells CASSVGGGINEQFF. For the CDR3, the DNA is TGTGCCAGCAGCGTAGGTGGCGGGATCAATGAGCAGTTCTTC.

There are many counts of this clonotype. CDR3 loop: CATSREGGNQETQYF. CDR3 nucleotides: TGTGCCACCAGCAGAGAAGGCGGGAACCAAGAGACCCAGTACTTC. The rearrangement uses TRBV15 and TRBJ2-5; maybe TRBD2 (6 bases). V was trimmed by 0 bases and J by 0 bases, leaving 8 bases between them. CDR3 size: 15 residues. CDR1 LNHNV and CDR2 YYDKDF come from the germline V gene (reference sequence).

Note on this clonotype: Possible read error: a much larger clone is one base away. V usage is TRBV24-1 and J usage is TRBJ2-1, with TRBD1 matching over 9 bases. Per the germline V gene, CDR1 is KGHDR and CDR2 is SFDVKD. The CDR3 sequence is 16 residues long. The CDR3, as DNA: TGTGTCACCAGTCGGTCCGGGACAGGGAGTTACGATGAGCAGTTCTTC. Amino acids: CVTSRSGTGSYDEQFF.

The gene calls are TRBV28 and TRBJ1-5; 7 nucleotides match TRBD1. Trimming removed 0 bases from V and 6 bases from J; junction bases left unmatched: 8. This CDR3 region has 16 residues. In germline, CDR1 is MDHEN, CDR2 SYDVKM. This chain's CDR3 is CASSLWEGAGIQPQHF. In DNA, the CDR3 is TGTGCCAGCAGTTTATGGGAGGGGGCAGGGATTCAGCCCCAGCATTTT.

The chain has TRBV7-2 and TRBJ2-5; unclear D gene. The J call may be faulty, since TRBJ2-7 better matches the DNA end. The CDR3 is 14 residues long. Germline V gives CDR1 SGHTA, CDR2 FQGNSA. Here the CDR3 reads CASSPSPLSLEQYF. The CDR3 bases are TGTGCCAGCAGCCCCTCCCCTCTTTCTCTCGAGCAGTACTTC.

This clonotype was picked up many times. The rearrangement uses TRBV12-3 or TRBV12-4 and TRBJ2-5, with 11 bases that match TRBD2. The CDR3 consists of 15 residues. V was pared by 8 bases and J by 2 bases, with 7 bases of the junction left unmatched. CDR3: CASGFSGGAQETQYF. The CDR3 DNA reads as TGTGCCAGCGGATTTAGCGGGGGGGCTCAAGAGACCCAGTACTTC.